The 8 T cell receptor beta chains in this list originate from one sample, sequenced in a study of regulatory T cells in long-lasting Graves disease (dated by TCRdb to the early 2020s). In the paper's terms, the time point label means: persistent/refractory GD, antithyroid drugs over 5 years with positive TRAb. RNA was extracted from PBMCs in TRIzol for both TCR sequencing and RNA sequencing. The receptor library was made with multiplex PCR. The sample was run on an Illumina HiSeq 4000. To build TCR beta libraries, CDR3 regions were amplified by Arm-PCR using iRepertoire HTBI primers. TCRdb reran the public reads through fastp at Q25 and MiXCR, keeping productive beta chains. Rows matching on CDR3 protein sequence are summarized as one entry with the most common DNA and genes. This sample gives some 420,000 distinct CDR3 sequences in total; about 20% of them show up just once. About an eighth of the sample is taken by the ten largest.

Sequencing was performed on peripheral blood mononuclear cells (PBMCs), taken when the disease was refractory, from a patient treated with antithyroid drugs. These receptors were collected from a female donor with Graves disease.

This clonotype was picked up many times. The gene calls are TRBV6-9 and TRBJ2-7; D might be TRBD1 (6 bases). The V gene lost 2 bases and the J gene lost 1 base, with 15 bases spanning the gap. Germline CDR1 is MNHGY and CDR2 is SVAAGI. This CDR3 contains 16 residues. CDR3 in amino acids: CASSYPGTTSSYEQYF. The CDR3 DNA sequence: TGTGCCAGCAGTTATCCCGGGACAACTTCTTCCTACGAGCAGTACTTC.

In this sample, this clonotype turned up many times. CDR3 sequence reads: CASTPDSGKTQYF. CDR3 nucleotide sequence: TGTGCCAGCACTCCGGACAGTGGCAAGACCCAGTACTTC. The chain links TRBV6-1 to TRBJ2-5; D possibly corresponds to TRBD1 (6 bases). The germline V gene has CDR1 MNHNS and CDR2 SASEGT. V was cut by 7 bases and J by 6 bases, with 15 bases left in between. The CDR3 covers 13 residues.

V and J are TRBV6-2 or TRBV6-3 and TRBJ2-6, with TRBD1 matching over 10 bases. The CDR3 length is 18 residues. V was pared by 4 bases and J by 2 bases, with 8 bases of the junction left unmatched. CDR1 and CDR2 (germline): MNHEY, SVGEGT. The CDR3 DNA is TGTGCCAGCAGTTCCCGCGACAGGGGGCTTGCTGGGGCCAACGTCCTGACTTTC. Protein sequence: CASSSRDRGLAGANVLTF.

This clonotype has ten or more counts. The rearrangement joins TRBV6-5 to TRBJ2-7, with D perhaps given as TRBD1 or TRBD2 (6 bases each). Deletions cut 2 bases from V and 0 bases from J, with 14 bases between. The CDR3 contains 16 residues. Per germline, CDR1 MNHEY and CDR2 SVGAGI. CDR3 residues: CASSYRLGGSSYEQYF. The CDR3 DNA reads as TGTGCCAGCAGTTACCGATTGGGGGGCAGCTCCTACGAGCAGTACTTC.

This clonotype was recorded many times. The chain recombines TRBV28 with TRBJ1-2; 11 bases line up with TRBD1. The J segment lost 6 bases and the V segment lost 7 bases, leaving 7 bases of the junction unmatched. The germline CDR1 and CDR2 sequences are MDHEN and SYDVKM. The CDR3 extends over 14 amino acids. CDR3 residues: CASITPGQGDGYTF. CDR3 nucleotide sequence: TGTGCCAGCATTACACCGGGACAGGGGGATGGCTACACCTTC.

V gene TRBV27 combines with J gene TRBJ1-1; D is undetermined. The CDR3 consists of 13 residues. V dropped 6 bases and J dropped 4 bases, with 12 bases sitting between them. The germline CDR1 and CDR2 sequences are MNHEY and SMNVEV (reference sequence). The CDR3 DNA reads as TGTGCCAGCAGGTTTCGGGGTGGCACTGAAGCTTTCTTT. Its translation: CASRFRGGTEAFF.

The table lists this clonotype with a few counts. The chain is built from TRBV6-2 or TRBV6-3 and TRBJ2-1; no clear D. Germline assignment: CDR1 MNHEY and CDR2 SVGEGT. Trimming removed 6 bases at V and 3 bases at J, with 15 bases between. The CDR3 is made up of 15 amino acids. The CDR3 DNA reads TGTGCCAGCAGCCCTTACCGCGCCGACTACAATGAGCAGTTCTTC. Encoded protein: CASSPYRADYNEQFF.

This clonotype was picked up a small number of times. The chain uses TRBV7-9 and TRBJ2-7, with D perhaps matching TRBD1 or TRBD2 (5 bases each). The CDR3 covers 17 residues. Looked up from germline, CDR1 is SEHNR and CDR2 is FQNEAQ (reference sequence). Deletions cut 0 bases from V and 5 bases from J, with 20 bases between. The CDR3 DNA reads TGTGCCAGCAGCTTAGCAAGAGGGAGTTCGCAGGGAAACGAGCAGTACTTC. Translation: CASSLARGSSQGNEQYF.